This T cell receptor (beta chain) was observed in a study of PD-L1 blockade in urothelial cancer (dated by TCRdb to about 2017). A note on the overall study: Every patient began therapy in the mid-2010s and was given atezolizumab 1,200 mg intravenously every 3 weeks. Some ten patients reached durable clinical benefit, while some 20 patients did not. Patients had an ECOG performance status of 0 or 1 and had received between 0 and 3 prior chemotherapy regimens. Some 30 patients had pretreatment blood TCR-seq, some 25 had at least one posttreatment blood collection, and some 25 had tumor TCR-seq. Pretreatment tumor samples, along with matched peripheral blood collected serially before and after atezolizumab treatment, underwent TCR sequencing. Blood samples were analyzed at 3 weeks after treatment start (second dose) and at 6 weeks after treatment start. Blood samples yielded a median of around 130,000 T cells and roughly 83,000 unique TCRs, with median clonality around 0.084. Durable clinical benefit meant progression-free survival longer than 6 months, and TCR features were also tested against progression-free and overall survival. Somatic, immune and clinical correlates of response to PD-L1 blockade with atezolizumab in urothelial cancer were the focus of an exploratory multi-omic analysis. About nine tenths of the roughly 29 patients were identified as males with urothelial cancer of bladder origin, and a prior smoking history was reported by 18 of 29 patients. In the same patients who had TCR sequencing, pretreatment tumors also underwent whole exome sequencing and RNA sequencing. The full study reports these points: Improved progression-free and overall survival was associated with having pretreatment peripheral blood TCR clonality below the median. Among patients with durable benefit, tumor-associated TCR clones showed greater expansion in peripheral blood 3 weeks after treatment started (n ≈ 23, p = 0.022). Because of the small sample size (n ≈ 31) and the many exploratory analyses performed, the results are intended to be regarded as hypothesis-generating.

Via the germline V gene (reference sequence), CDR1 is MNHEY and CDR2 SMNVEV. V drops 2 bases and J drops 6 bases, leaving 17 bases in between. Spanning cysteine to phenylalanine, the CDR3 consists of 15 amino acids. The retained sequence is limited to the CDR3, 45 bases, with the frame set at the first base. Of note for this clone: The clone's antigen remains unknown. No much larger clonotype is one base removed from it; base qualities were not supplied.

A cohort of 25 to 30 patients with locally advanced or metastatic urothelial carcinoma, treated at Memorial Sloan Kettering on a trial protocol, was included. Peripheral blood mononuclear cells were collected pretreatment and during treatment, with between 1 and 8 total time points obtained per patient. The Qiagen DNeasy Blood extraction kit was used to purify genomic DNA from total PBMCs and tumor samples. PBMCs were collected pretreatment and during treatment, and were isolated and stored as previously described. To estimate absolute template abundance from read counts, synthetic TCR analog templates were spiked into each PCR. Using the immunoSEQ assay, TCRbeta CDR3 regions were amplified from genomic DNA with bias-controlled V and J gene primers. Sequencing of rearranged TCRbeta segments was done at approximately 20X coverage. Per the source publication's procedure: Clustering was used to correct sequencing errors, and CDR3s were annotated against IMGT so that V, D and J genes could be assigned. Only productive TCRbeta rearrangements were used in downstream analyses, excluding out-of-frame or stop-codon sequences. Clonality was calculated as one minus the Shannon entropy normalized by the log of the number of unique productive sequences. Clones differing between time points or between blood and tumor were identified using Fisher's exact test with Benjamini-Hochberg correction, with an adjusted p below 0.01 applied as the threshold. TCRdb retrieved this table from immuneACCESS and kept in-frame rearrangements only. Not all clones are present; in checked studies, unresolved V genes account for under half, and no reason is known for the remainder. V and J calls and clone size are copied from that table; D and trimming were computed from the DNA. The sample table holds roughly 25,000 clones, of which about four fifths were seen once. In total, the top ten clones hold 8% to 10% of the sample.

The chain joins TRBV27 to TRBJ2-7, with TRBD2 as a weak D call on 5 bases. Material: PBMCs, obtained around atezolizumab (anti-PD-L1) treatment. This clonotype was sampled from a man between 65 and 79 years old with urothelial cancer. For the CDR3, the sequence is CASSLTGPGYSEQYF. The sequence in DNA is TGTGCCAGCAGTTTAACGGGCCCGGGATACAGCGAGCAGTACTTC.